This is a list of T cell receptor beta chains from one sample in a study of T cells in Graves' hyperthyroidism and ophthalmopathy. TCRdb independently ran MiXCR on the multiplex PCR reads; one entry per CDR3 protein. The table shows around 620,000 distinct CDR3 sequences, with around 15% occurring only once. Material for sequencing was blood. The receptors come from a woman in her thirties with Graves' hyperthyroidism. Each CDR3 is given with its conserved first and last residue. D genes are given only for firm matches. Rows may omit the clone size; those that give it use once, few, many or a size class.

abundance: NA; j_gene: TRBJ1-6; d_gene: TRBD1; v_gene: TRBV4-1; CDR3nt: TGCGCCAGCAGCCTCAGGGGACAGGGGGAAAATTCACCCCTCCACTTT; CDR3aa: CASSLRGQGENSPLHF
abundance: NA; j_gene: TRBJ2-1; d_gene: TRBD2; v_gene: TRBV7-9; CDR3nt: TGTGCCAGCAGCTTAATGGCGGGGGGCTCTGAGCAGTTCTTC; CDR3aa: CASSLMAGGSEQFF
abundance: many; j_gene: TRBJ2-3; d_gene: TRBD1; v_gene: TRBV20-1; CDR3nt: TGCAGTGCTAAACAGGGGCTAGATACGCAGTATTTT; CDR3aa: CSAKQGLDTQYF
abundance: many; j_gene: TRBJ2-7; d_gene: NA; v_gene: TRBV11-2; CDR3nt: TGTGCCAGCAGCTTAGGACTAACCCCCTACGAGCAGTACTTC; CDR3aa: CASSLGLTPYEQYF
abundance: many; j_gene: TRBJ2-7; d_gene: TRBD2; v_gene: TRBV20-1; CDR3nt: TGCAGTGCCAGTTATGGGACTAGCCGAAACTACGAGCAGTACTTC; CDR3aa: CSASYGTSRNYEQYF
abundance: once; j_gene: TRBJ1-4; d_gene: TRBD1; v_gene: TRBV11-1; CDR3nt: TGTGCCAGCAGCTCGGGACAGCTTGCAACTAATGAAAAACTGTTTTTT; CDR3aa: CASSSGQLATNEKLFF
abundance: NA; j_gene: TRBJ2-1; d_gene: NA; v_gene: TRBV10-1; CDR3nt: TGCGCCAGCAGTGACCTAAGGGAGTCCTACAATGAGCAGTTCTTC; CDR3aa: CASSDLRESYNEQFF
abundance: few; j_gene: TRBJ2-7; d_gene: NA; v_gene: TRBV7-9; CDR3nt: TGTGCCAGCAGCCCCAGACTCAAGGACCTCTCCTACGAGCAGTACTTC; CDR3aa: CASSPRLKDLSYEQYF
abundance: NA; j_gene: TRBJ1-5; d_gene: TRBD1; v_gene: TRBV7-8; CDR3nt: TGTGCCAGCAGCCCATTAGGGACAGGGAGAGGGCAGCCCCAGCATTTT; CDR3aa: CASSPLGTGRGQPQHF
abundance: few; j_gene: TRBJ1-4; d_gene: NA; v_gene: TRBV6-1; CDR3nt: TGTGCCAGTCAATCTCCACAGCGAGAAAAACTGTTTTTT; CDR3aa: CASQSPQREKLFF